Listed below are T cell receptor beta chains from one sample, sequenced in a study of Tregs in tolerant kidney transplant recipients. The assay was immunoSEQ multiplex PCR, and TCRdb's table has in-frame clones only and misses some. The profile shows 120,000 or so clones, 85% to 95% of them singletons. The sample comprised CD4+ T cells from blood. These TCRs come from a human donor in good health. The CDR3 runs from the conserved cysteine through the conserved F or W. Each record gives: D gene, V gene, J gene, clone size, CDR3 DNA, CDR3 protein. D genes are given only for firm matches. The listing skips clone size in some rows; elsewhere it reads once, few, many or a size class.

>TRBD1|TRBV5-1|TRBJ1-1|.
TGCGCCAGCAGCTTGGTAGGACAGGGGAACACTGAAGCTTTCTTT
CASSLVGQGNTEAFF
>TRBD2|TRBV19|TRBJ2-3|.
TGTGCCAGTAGCGCCGAGCGGGGGGGCGTTACAGATACGCAGTATTTT
CASSAERGGVTDTQYF
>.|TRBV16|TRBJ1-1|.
TGTGCCAGCAGCCCCGCGAGGAGGAACACTGAAGCTTTCTTT
CASSPARRNTEAFF
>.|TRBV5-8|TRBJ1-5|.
TGTGCCAGCAGCCTCCTCCCCCTCTGGACAAGGGCAGTAAATCAGCCCCAGCATTTT
CASSLLPLWTRAVNQPQHF
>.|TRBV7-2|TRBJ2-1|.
TGTGCCAGCAGCTTAGCCGACAGTAACTACAATGAGCAGTTCTTC
CASSLADSNYNEQFF
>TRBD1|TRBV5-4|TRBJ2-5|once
TGTGCCAGCAGCTTGGCAGGGACAGGGGGGTTTTGGTACTTC
CASSLAGTGGFWYF
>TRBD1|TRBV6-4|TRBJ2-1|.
TGTGCCAGCAGTGATTCCGGGACAGGCTCCTACAATGAGCAGTTCTTC
CASSDSGTGSYNEQFF
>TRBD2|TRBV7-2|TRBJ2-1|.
TGTGCCAGCAGCCCTGGGACTAGCGGCAATGAGCAGTTCTTC
CASSPGTSGNEQFF
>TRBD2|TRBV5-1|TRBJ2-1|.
TGCGCCAGCAGCTTGGGGCTAGCGGGTTACAATGAGCAGTTCTTC
CASSLGLAGYNEQFF
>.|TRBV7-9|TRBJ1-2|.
TGTGCCAGCAGCTTAGACTCGTACGGGGGGGACTATGGCTACACCTTC
CASSLDSYGGDYGYTF
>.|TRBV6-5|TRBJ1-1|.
TGTGCCAGCAGCTTGGGGTTCACGCCTGAAGCTTTCTTT
CASSLGFTPEAFF
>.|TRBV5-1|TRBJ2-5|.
TGCGCCAGCAGCTTGGGCCCGGGAGAGACCCAGTACTTC
CASSLGPGETQYF
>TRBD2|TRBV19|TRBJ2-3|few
TGTGCCAGTAGTATCTCCGGACTAGCAAGCCGCACAGATACGCAGTATTTT
CASSISGLASRTDTQYF
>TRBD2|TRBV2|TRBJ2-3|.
TGTGCCAGCTCGGGACTAGCGGGAACGGCAGATACGCAGTATTTT
CASSGLAGTADTQYF
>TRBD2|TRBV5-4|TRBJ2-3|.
TGTGCCAGCACCGTCTGGGCGGGGGGACCACGGCCAGATACGCAGTATTTT
CASTVWAGGPRPDTQYF
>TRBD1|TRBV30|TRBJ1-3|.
TGTGCCTGGGGATTACAGGGGGCGAGGAACACCATATATTTT
CAWGLQGARNTIYF
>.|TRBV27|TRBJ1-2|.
TGTGCCAGCACCCCAACGACGGGTCGAAACTATGGCTACACCTTC
CASTPTTGRNYGYTF
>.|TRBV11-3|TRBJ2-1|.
TGTGCCAGCAGCCCTAGGCGGGACTCCTACAATGAGCAGTTCTTC
CASSPRRDSYNEQFF
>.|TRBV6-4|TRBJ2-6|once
TGTGCCAGCAGTCCCCAGGACACCTCTGGGGCCAACGTCCTGACTTTC
CASSPQDTSGANVLTF
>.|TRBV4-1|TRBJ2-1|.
TGCGCCAGCAGCCCAGAGGGGGGGGTATGGGTCTACAATGAGCAGTTCTTC
CASSPEGGVWVYNEQFF
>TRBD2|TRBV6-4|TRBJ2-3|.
TGTGCCAGCAGTGTAGCGGGAGCCGGAGATACGCAGTATTTT
CASSVAGAGDTQYF
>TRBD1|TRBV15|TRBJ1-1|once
TGTGCCACCAGCAGTGGGCAGGGGGCCGGTTACTGGAACACTGAAGCTTTCTTT
CATSSGQGAGYWNTEAFF
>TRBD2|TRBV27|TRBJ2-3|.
TGTGCCAGCAGTTTACGCGGGAGGTCGTTTACTAGCACAGATACGCAGTATTTT
CASSLRGRSFTSTDTQYF
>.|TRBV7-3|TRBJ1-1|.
TGTGCCAGCAGCTTAGGGGGGTTGAACACTGAAGCTTTCTTT
CASSLGGLNTEAFF
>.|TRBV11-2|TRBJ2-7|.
TGTGCCAGCAGCCCCCTACGGGGTTCCTACGAGCAGTACTTC
CASSPLRGSYEQYF
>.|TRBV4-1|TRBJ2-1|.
TGCGCCAGCAGTCGGGACATCTACAATGAGCAGTTCTTC
CASSRDIYNEQFF
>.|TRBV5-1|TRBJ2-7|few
TGCGCCAGCAGCCCATCCCTGGGGACCTCCTACGAGCAGTACTTC
CASSPSLGTSYEQYF
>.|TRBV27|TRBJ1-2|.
TGTGCCAGCAGTTATAGCGGGGGTCATGGCTACACCTTC
CASSYSGGHGYTF
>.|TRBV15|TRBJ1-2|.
TGTGCCACCACCATGGGACGGAAGGATGGCTACACCTTC
CATTMGRKDGYTF
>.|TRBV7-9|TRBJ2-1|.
TGTGCCAGCAGCTTAGGAGGGGGTCGCTACAATGAGCAGTTCTTC
CASSLGGGRYNEQFF
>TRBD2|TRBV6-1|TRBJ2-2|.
TGTGCCAGCAGTGAGTGGTGGGGGGGGAGCACCGGGGAGCTGTTTTTT
CASSEWWGGSTGELFF
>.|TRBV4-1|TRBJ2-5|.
TGCGCCAGCAGCCAAGATGGTAGGGCGGGGCAAGAGACCCAGTACTTC
CASSQDGRAGQETQYF
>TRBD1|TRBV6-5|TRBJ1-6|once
TGTGCCAGCAGTCGGGACAGTGTGGGGAATTCACCCCTCCACTTT
CASSRDSVGNSPLHF
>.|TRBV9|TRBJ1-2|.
TGTGCCAGCAGCCCGGCGGACTATGGCTACACCTTC
CASSPADYGYTF
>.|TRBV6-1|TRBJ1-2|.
TGTGCCAGCAGTGACAGGGTTTATGGCTACACCTTC
CASSDRVYGYTF
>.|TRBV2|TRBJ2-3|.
TGTGCCAGCAACCCTGACTTGGGAGATACGCAGTATTTT
CASNPDLGDTQYF
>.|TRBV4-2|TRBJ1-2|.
TGTGCCAGCAGCCAAGACGGGGGGAACTATGGCTACACCTTC
CASSQDGGNYGYTF
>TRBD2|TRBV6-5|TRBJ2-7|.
TGTGCCAGCAGTTCGCGCCTAGCGGGACCCTCTGGGGAGCAGTACTTC
CASSSRLAGPSGEQYF
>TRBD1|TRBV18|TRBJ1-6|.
TGTGCCAGCTCACCTAGGGACAGCTCCGATTCACCCCTCCACTTT
CASSPRDSSDSPLHF
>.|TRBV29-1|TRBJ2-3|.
TGCAGCGTTGAAGATCTGGGCAGGGTGGCAGATACGCAGTATTTT
CSVEDLGRVADTQYF
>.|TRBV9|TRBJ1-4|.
TGTGCCAGCAGCGTATCAGGGACGGTGAATGAAAAACTGTTTTTT
CASSVSGTVNEKLFF